This T cell receptor (beta chain) was recorded in a study of regulatory T cells in long-lasting Graves disease. Study-level results: Among the persistent patients, 2,741 public clonotypes were shared, more than the roughly 900 shared among new patients.

The CDR3 spans 14 residues. Germline values: CDR1 SGHRS, CDR2 YFSETQ. V was clipped by 4 bases and J by 7 bases; unmatched bases: 10. This clonotype was recorded a few times. Its antigen is as yet unknown. Indicated time point: persistent/refractory GD, antithyroid drugs over 5 years with positive TRAb. The TCR library used RNA extracted from PBMCs. Arm-PCR of CDR3 regions and iRepertoire HTBI primers were used to build TCR beta libraries. Under the authors' procedure: Across the samples, identification revealed some 59 TRBV and more than 11 TRBJ segments. TCRdb reprocessed the multiplex PCR reads via MiXCR and lists one record per CDR3 protein. These V and J calls derive from TCRdb rather than the authors' analysis. This table has roughly 300,000 distinct CDR3 sequences, 22% appearing once.

The sample consisted of peripheral blood mononuclear cells (PBMCs), taken when the disease was refractory, from a patient treated with antithyroid drugs. This clonotype originated in a female donor with Graves disease. The rearrangement uses TRBV5-1 and TRBJ1-1; 7 nucleotides agree with TRBD1. The CDR3 DNA follows: TGCGCCAGCAGCCCAGCTACAGGGGTGGGTGAAGCTTTCTTT. Translating gives CASSPATGVGEAFF.